This T cell receptor beta chain was observed in a study of blood T cell repertoires in COVID-19. Study context: Sites across the United States, Italy and Spain contributed samples from acute and convalescent COVID-19. T cells, B-cell-depleted T cells, or PBMCs supplied cDNA or gDNA.

Original processing notes: For nucleated cells, counts were estimated from reference gene primer amplification. Method: immunoSEQ multiplex PCR; TCRdb's copy keeps in-frame clones and lacks some. Clone size and V and J calls were adopted from that table, with D and trimming inferred from the DNA. The data show roughly 32,000 clones, around 87% seen once. Germline CDR1 reads LNHDA; CDR2 reads SQIVND (reference sequence). The V gene lost 10 bases and the J gene lost 6 bases, with 13 bases spanning the gap. The CDR3 consists of 12 residues. The V gene is TRBV19, the J gene TRBJ2-1, with D possibly matching TRBD2 (6 bases). Sequencing input: peripheral blood. The origin of this receptor is a man aged 55 to 69 with active COVID-19. The DNA for the CDR3 is TGTGCCACTCAGGGACTCAGCAATGAGCAGTTCTTC. This codes for CATQGLSNEQFF.